This T cell receptor (beta chain) is drawn from a study of vaccination effects on CD4 cells after COVID-19 (dated by TCRdb to between 2020 and 2023). Turning to the overall study: Post-vaccine samples across the study were collected a median of 72 days after the second dose, with a range of 14 to 241. The study compared SARS-CoV-2 spike-specific CD4+ TCR repertoires before and after mRNA vaccination in COVID-19 convalescent patients and infection-naive vaccine recipients. Altogether, some 10 COVID-19 convalescent patients and a few SARS-CoV-2-naive healthy vaccine recipients made up the full study. Cultures from other donors in the study were sequenced with the Oncomine TCR Beta short-read assay on an Illumina iSeq 100.

Remarks on this clone: What antigen it recognizes has not been identified. No clone much larger than this one lies a single base away; base qualities are absent.

Beyond this particular receptor, the publication reports: Limitations of the study were the small number of convalescent patients and the absence of early post-infection timepoints. In healthy vaccine recipients, vaccine-induced clones were almost all SARS-CoV-2 mono-reactive, with only 1 of 255 cross-reactive with common cold coronaviruses. Clones induced by infection and clones induced by vaccination both contracted markedly at late timepoints after vaccination, which fits with T cell responses waning over time.

Library preparation employed the immunoSEQ multiplex PCR assay. TCR beta CDR3 sequencing was performed on DNA from the cultured, isolated CD4+ T cells. For the original study's pipeline: The analysis removed non-productive TCR sequences, trimmed reads to the CDR3 region, and retained only CDR3s that were 7 or more amino acids long. Antigen-specific clonotypes were identified using the MANAFEST web app by comparison of expansion in peptide wells against reference cultures. To count as positive, a clone had to show expansion at FDR<0.05 compared with the reference and with all other wells, an odds ratio above 5, and a frequency above 0.1% in two replicate wells. A clonotype was called cross-reactive if it was significantly expanded both in SARS-CoV-2 spike wells and in at least one common cold coronavirus spike condition. CDR3 similarity was assessed by Levenshtein distance using the stringdist R package, and unrooted trees were constructed with ape in R 3.6.1. This immuneACCESS table, as held by TCRdb, lists in-frame sequences with V and J called but not all clones. Of the missing ones, under half trace to an unresolved V gene in checked studies; the others have no known cause. V and J calls plus clone size are reproduced from that table; the DNA served to infer D and trimming. A total of more than 40,000 clones appear in this sample, about 70% of them only once. About 15% of the sample goes to the ten largest clones.

V is trimmed back by 4 bases and J by 3 bases, and the junction contains 9 bases that no gene match accounts for. CDR1 and CDR2, looked up from the germline V gene (reference sequence), are LNHDA and SQIVND. Inclusive of the bounding cysteine and phenylalanine, the CDR3 is 16 residues long. Just the 48-base CDR3 DNA is kept, in frame starting at base 1. In the ViraFEST assay, PBMC were stimulated with viral peptide pools, and TCR sequencing was then used to find antigen-specific CD4+ T cell clonotypes based on their expansion. After less than eleven days of culture, CD4+ T cells were isolated with the EasySep CD4+ T cell isolation kit. Each participant got two doses of an mRNA SARS-CoV-2 vaccine, either BNT162b2 or mRNA-1273. The absence of prior SARS-CoV-2 infection in healthy vaccine recipients was confirmed by negative nucleocapsid antibodies before and after vaccination. A few million PBMC per well were cultured with about 10 ug/ml peptides in IMDM containing approximately 4.7% human AB serum, roughly 10 IU/ml IL-2 and gentamicin. On days 3 and 7, half of the culture medium was replaced with fresh IL-2-containing medium. Each peptide stimulation condition was cultured in triplicate wells unless otherwise noted. PBMC were separated from whole blood using Ficoll-Paque Plus gradient centrifugation and were then either cryopreserved at -140C or used fresh. The overlapping peptide pools covered the spike proteins of SARS-CoV-2 and of the common cold coronaviruses HCoV-NL63, HCoV-OC43 and HCoV-229E. Genomic DNA was extracted from cultured CD4+ T cells with the QIAamp micro DNA kit.

The sequence links TRBV19 to TRBJ1-5; TRBD1 matches 7 bases in the middle. The source of this sequence is a human donor who received a COVID-19 vaccine. Source: CD4+ T cells from PBMCs cultured with HCoV-OC43 spike peptides, taken after COVID-19 vaccination. The sample's cell subset or site label, decoded: HCoV-OC43 spike overlapping peptide pool stimulation. The CDR3: CASSTIMTGLNQPQHF. In nucleotide form, the sequence is TGTGCCAGTAGTACGATCATGACAGGGCTCAATCAGCCCCAGCATTTT.